The 8 T cell receptor beta chains listed next were all sequenced from one sample in a study of T cell responses to AZD1222 COVID-19 vaccine. This table comes from immunoSEQ multiplex PCR, and its TCRdb copy is limited to in-frame clones, with some not included. The data hold roughly 55,000 clones, with roughly 85% observed a single time. The specimen was peripheral blood, collected on day 0 of AZD1222 vaccination. These receptors were collected from an adult in good health.

The rearrangement joins TRBV7-2 to TRBJ1-2; D uncertain. Trimming shortened V by 5 bases and J by 5 bases, and 12 bases separated the two germline ends. The CDR3 runs to 13 residues. In germline, CDR1 is SGHTA, CDR2 FQGNSA. In DNA, the CDR3 is TGTGCCAGCAGCCAGAGCAGGAATTATGGCTACACCTTC. This encodes CASSQSRNYGYTF.

This chain links TRBV5-1 with TRBJ1-2; tentatively, D is TRBD1 (5 bases). V was trimmed by 4 bases and J by 7 bases, leaving 17 bases between them. Germline V CDR1 and CDR2: SGHRS, YFSETQ. This CDR3 region has 14 residues. The CDR3 sequence is CASSPGLEAGGYTF. CDR3 nucleotides: TGCGCCAGCAGCCCGGGACTTGAAGCGGGTGGCTACACCTTC.

The CDR3 reads CASSTGTGGYEQYF. The CDR3 nucleotides are TGTGCCAGCAGTACCGGGACAGGGGGCTACGAGCAGTACTTC. The chain carries TRBV28 and TRBJ2-7, with 11 nucleotides matching TRBD1. V lost 5 bases to trimming and J lost 3 bases; unmatched junction nucleotides: 3. CDR3 size: 14 residues. Germline CDR1 MDHEN, CDR2 SYDVKM.

V and J are TRBV3-1 (or the pseudogene TRBV3-2) and TRBJ1-2; D ambiguous. V lost 0 bases to trimming and J lost 8 bases, with 16 bases between them. In germline, CDR1 is LGHDT, CDR2 YNNKEL (reference sequence). The CDR3 runs to 15 residues. The DNA of the CDR3 is TGTGCCAGCAGCCAAGATAGGACGAGGGTTGCGGGCTACACCTTC. Amino acids: CASSQDRTRVAGYTF.

This chain joins TRBV4-1 and TRBJ1-5; 8 bases match TRBD1. This CDR3 spans 18 amino acids. V lost 1 base to trimming and J lost 5 bases; unmatched junction nucleotides: 13. Germline CDR1 MGHRA, CDR2 YSYEKL. The CDR3 reads CASSQGTVGQGGDQPQHF. The DNA for the CDR3 is TGCGCCAGCAGCCAAGGAACGGTCGGACAGGGTGGGGATCAGCCCCAGCATTTT.

CDR3 bases: TGCGCCAGCAGCTCGAAGTTCCCCGGGGGAGTCCAAGAGACCCAGTACTTC. Its translation is CASSSKFPGGVQETQYF. The chain is built from TRBV5-1 and TRBJ2-5; D may be TRBD2 (6 bases). Trimming stripped 3 bases from V and 1 base from J, with 19 bases between. The germline CDR1 and CDR2 sequences are SGHRS and YFSETQ. The CDR3 sequence is 17 residues long.

CDR3 sequence: CASSPLAGGRADTQYF. The CDR3, as DNA: TGTGCCAGCTCACCGCTGGCGGGGGGGCGAGCAGATACGCAGTATTTT. This chain uses TRBV18 with TRBJ2-3, with TRBD2 matching 9 bases. J lost 4 bases, V lost 3 bases, and 8 bases had no gene match. Germline CDR1 reads KGHSH; CDR2 reads LQKENI. The CDR3 runs 16 residues.

The chain carries TRBV27 and TRBJ2-5, with a tentative D call TRBD1 (7 bases). In germline, CDR1 is MNHEY, CDR2 SMNVEV (reference sequence). The CDR3 totals 16 residues. Trimming shortened V by 5 bases and J by 4 bases, and 20 bases separated the two germline ends. In nucleotides, the CDR3 is TGTGCCAGCAGTCCAGATCCGGCCAGGGGGGTAGAGACCCAGTACTTC. Amino acids: CASSPDPARGVETQYF.